Sequencing of this T cell receptor beta chain was carried out in a study of T-cell memory formation after mild COVID-19. Across the study: Largely, TCR clusters stayed within a single donor.

From germline, CDR1 is MNHEY and CDR2 SVGEGT. Trimming at V came to 5 bases and at J to 1 base, leaving 12 bases not matched to a gene. CDR3 size: 19 residues. Turning to this clonotype: Its antigen is currently unknown.

Sample barcodes and UMIs were carried by the TCR alpha and TCR beta cDNA libraries that 5'RACE generated with constant-segment primers. Each CDR3 protein gets one entry after TCRdb re-called the 5' RACE reads with MiXCR. This repertoire shows just over 400,000 distinct CDR3 sequences, 20% to 25% found once; its top ten account for about 12%. Study-level results: Unconfirmed was the SARS-CoV-2 specificity of second-wave clones that peaked on day 37. Memory cells collected pre-infection included some clones that later responded, suggesting cross-reactive memory joined.

The chain has TRBV6-2 or TRBV6-3 and TRBJ1-5; 12 bases are a match to TRBD1. The clonotype originates from an adult woman who had mild COVID-19 (a few samples of this study predate the infection). Cell type and time point are not known. Sequencing input: PBMCs or a T cell subset sorted from them (not recorded which). The DNA of the CDR3 is TGTGCCAGCAGTCTACGGGACAGGGGGCGATTAGAAAGCAATCAGCCCCAGCATTTT. It codes for CASSLRDRGRLESNQPQHF.